This T cell receptor (beta chain) stems from a study of PD-1 blockade in classical Hodgkin lymphoma. Concerning this clone itself: Its antigen is as yet unknown.

Sequenced by immunoSEQ multiplex PCR; TCRdb stores in-frame clones only, minus some. The sample lists thousands of clones; around 81% were seen once. Notes on the study in general: The study reported lower baseline TCR diversity in newly diagnosed patients than in healthy donors.

Stated time point: newly diagnosed, previously untreated cHL patient sample. It was PBMCs in newly diagnosed, untreated classical Hodgkin lymphoma that served as comparison. Germline loops: CDR1 SGDLS, CDR2 YYNGEE. Trimming pared 2 bases from V and 4 bases from J, leaving 6 bases between. The CDR3 is 13 amino acids. The sequenced sample was peripheral blood mononuclear cells (PBMCs). This chain connects TRBV9 to TRBJ2-2; TRBD1 is a possible D gene (5 bases). This clonotype originated in a human donor with classical Hodgkin lymphoma. CDR3 in DNA: TGTGCCAGCAGCGTGGACACCACCGGGGAGCTGTTTTTT. This gives the protein CASSVDTTGELFF. Drawing the rest from reference TRBV9 and TRBJ2-2, the complete variable domain is DSGVTQTPKHLITATGQRVTLRCSPRSGDLSVYWYQQSLDQGLQFLIQYYNGEERAKGNILERFSAQQFPDLHSELNLSSLELGDSALYFCASSVDTTGELFFGEGSRLTVL.